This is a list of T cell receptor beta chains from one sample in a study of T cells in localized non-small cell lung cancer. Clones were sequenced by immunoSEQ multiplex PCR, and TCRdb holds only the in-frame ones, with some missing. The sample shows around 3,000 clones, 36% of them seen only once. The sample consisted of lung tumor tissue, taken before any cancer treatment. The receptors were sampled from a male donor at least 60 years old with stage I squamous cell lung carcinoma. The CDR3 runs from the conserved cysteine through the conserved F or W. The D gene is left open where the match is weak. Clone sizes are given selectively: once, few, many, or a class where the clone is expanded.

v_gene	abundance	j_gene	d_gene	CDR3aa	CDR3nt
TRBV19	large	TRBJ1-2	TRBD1	CASSRDSYYGYTF	TGTGCCAGTAGCCGGGACAGTTACTATGGCTACACCTTC
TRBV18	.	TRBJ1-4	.	CASSPAGTTNEKLFF	TGTGCCAGCTCACCTGCAGGGACAACTAATGAAAAACTGTTTTTT
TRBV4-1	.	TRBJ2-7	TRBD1	CASSQAPGQGTYEQYF	TGCGCCAGCAGCCAAGCTCCGGGACAGGGCACCTATGAGCAGTACTTC
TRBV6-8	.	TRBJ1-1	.	CASSPPGSHEAFF	TGTGCCAGCAGTCCACCGGGGAGTCACGAAGCTTTCTTT
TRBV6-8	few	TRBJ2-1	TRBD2	CASSWEASGPNEQFF	TGTGCCAGCAGTTGGGAGGCTAGCGGCCCTAATGAGCAGTTCTTC
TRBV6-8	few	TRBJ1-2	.	CASSYSRGGDGYTF	TGTGCCAGCAGTTACTCAAGGGGAGGCGATGGCTACACCTTC
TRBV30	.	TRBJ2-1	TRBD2	CAWRGLADSYNEQFF	TGTGCCTGGAGGGGACTAGCGGATTCCTACAATGAGCAGTTCTTC
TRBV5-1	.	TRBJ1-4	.	CASRYGGVDEKLFF	TGCGCCAGCCGTTACGGCGGGGTGGATGAAAAACTGTTTTTT
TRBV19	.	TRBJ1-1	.	CASSIPGLGEAFF	TGTGCCAGTAGTATCCCCGGGTTGGGTGAAGCTTTCTTT
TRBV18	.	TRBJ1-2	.	CASSPGRYGYTF	TGTGCCAGCTCACCGGGCCGCTATGGCTACACCTTC
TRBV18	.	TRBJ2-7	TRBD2	CASSPPTTSGSYEQYF	TGTGCCAGCTCACCACCAACGACTAGCGGGAGCTACGAGCAGTACTTC
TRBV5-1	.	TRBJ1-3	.	CASSLDVAGNTIYF	TGCGCCAGCAGCTTGGATGTAGCTGGAAACACCATATATTTT
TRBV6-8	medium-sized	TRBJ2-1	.	CASRTFGSYNEQFF	TGTGCCAGCAGGACTTTCGGCTCCTACAATGAGCAGTTCTTC
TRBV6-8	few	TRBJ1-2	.	CASSGAGGFYGYTF	TGTGCCAGCAGTGGGGCAGGCGGATTCTATGGCTACACCTTC
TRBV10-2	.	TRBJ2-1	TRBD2	CASSEGLAVDEQFF	TGCGCCAGCAGTGAAGGACTAGCGGTCGATGAGCAGTTCTTC
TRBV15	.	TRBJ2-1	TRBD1	CATSSLSLEGANEQFF	TGTGCCACCAGCTCCCTGTCGCTTGAGGGGGCCAATGAGCAGTTCTTC
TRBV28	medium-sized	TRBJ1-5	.	CASSSGRQPQHF	TGTGCCAGCAGCTCCGGAAGGCAGCCCCAGCATTTT
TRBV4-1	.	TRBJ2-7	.	CASSQGYRPDLYEQYF	TGCGCCAGCAGCCAAGGCTACCGACCCGACCTTTACGAGCAGTACTTC
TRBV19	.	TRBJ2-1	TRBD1	CASSIVQGQDNEQFF	TGTGCCAGTAGTATAGTACAGGGGCAGGACAATGAGCAGTTCTTC
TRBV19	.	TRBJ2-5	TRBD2	CASSRLAGCQETQYF	TGTGCCAGTAGTAGACTAGCGGGCTGCCAAGAGACCCAGTACTTC
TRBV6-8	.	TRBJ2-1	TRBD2	CASSALAGGYNEQFF	TGTGCCAGCAGTGCTCTAGCGGGAGGCTACAATGAGCAGTTCTTC
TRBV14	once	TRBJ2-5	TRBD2	CASSQGTAGAAQYF	TGTGCCAGCAGCCAAGGCACAGCGGGGGCGGCCCAGTACTTC
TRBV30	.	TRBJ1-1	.	CAWSVTSRVDRTEAFF	TGTGCCTGGAGTGTAACTTCTCGGGTGGATCGCACTGAAGCTTTCTTT
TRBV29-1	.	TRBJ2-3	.	CSVDRTSTDTQYF	TGCAGCGTTGATCGCACCAGCACAGATACGCAGTATTTT
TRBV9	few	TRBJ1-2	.	CASSISNYGYTF	TGTGCCAGCAGCATATCCAATTATGGCTACACCTTC
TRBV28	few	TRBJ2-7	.	CASSLWNYEQYF	TGTGCCAGCAGTTTATGGAACTACGAGCAGTACTTC
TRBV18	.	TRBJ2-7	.	CASSRDRDVYEQYF	TGTGCCAGCTCCCGAGACCGGGACGTATACGAGCAGTACTTC
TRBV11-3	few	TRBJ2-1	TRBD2	CASSLAAGGPGDEQFF	TGTGCCAGCAGCTTGGCGGCGGGAGGGCCGGGAGATGAGCAGTTCTTC
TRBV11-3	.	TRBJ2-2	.	CASSLQSGGATGELFF	TGTGCCAGCAGCTTACAATCGGGGGGCGCGACCGGGGAGCTGTTTTTT
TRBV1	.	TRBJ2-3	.	CTSSQDWGLLAGVATCDTQYF	TGCACCAGCAGCCAAGATTGGGGGCTTTTAGCGGGAGTTGCGACTTGTGATACGCAGTATTTT
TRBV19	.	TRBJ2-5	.	CASSDRAFPGTTGETQYF	TGTGCCAGTAGTGACAGAGCCTTTCCCGGGACGACGGGAGAGACCCAGTACTTC
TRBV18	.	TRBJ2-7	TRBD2	CASSHKGTSVDEQYF	TGTGCCAGCTCACATAAAGGGACTAGCGTCGACGAGCAGTACTTC
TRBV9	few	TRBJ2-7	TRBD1	CASSSSRDSPYEQYF	TGTGCCAGCAGCTCGAGCAGGGACAGCCCCTACGAGCAGTACTTC
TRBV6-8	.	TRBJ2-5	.	CAISITGSQETQYF	TGTGCCATCAGTATCACGGGGTCTCAAGAGACCCAGTACTTC
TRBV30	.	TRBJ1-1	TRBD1	CAWCKQGFDGEAFF	TGTGCCTGGTGTAAACAGGGGTTCGATGGTGAAGCTTTCTTT
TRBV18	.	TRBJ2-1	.	CASSRDENEQFF	TGTGCCAGCTCACGAGACGAAAATGAGCAGTTCTTC
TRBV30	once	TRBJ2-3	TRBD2	CAWNTGLPFGTQYF	TGTGCCTGGAATACGGGACTACCTTTTGGAACGCAGTATTTT
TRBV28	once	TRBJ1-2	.	CASTIQGVEGYTF	TGTGCCAGCACTATTCAAGGGGTCGAAGGCTACACCTTC
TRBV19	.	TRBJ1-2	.	CASTKPGGSRYGYTF	TGTGCCAGTACCAAACCGGGAGGGTCACGCTATGGCTACACCTTC
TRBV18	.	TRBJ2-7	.	CASSPSEGWNEQYF	TGTGCCAGCTCACCATCGGAGGGGTGGAACGAGCAGTACTTC
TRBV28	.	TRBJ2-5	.	CASSFRVGRETQYF	TGTGCCAGCAGTTTCAGGGTGGGAAGGGAGACCCAGTACTTC
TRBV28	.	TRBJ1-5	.	CASNPSNLNQPQHF	TGTGCCAGCAATCCCAGTAACCTCAATCAGCCCCAGCATTTT
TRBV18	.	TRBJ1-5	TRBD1	CASSPPGTEDQPQHF	TGTGCCAGCTCACCCCCGGGGACAGAAGATCAGCCCCAGCATTTT
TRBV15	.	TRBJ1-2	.	CATSTSPGTGGYGYTF	TGTGCCACCAGCACCTCTCCCGGGACCGGAGGCTATGGCTACACCTTC
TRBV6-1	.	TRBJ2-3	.	CASSEGQVQGDTQYF	TGTGCCAGCAGTGAAGGACAGGTTCAAGGGGATACGCAGTATTTT
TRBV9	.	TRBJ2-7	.	CASSPKGGSSEQYF	TGTGCCAGCAGCCCAAAAGGAGGCAGCTCCGAGCAGTACTTC
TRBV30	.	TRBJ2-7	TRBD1	CACSRTGPYEQYF	TGTGCCTGCTCAAGGACAGGGCCCTACGAGCAGTACTTC
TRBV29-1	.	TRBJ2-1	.	CSVARDTNYNEQFF	TGCAGCGTTGCCCGGGACACGAATTACAATGAGCAGTTCTTC
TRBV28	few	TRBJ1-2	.	CASSSIGGGGYGYTF	TGTGCCAGCAGTTCTATTGGGGGAGGCGGCTATGGCTACACCTTC
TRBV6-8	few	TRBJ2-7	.	CASSYYRSYEQYF	TGTGCCAGCAGTTACTATAGGTCCTACGAGCAGTACTTC
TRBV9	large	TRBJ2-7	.	CASSPLGDSGNEQYF	TGTGCCAGCAGCCCCCTCGGAGACTCTGGTAACGAGCAGTACTTC
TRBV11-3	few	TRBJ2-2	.	CASSWNKNTGELFF	TGTGCCAGCAGCTGGAACAAGAACACCGGGGAGCTGTTTTTT